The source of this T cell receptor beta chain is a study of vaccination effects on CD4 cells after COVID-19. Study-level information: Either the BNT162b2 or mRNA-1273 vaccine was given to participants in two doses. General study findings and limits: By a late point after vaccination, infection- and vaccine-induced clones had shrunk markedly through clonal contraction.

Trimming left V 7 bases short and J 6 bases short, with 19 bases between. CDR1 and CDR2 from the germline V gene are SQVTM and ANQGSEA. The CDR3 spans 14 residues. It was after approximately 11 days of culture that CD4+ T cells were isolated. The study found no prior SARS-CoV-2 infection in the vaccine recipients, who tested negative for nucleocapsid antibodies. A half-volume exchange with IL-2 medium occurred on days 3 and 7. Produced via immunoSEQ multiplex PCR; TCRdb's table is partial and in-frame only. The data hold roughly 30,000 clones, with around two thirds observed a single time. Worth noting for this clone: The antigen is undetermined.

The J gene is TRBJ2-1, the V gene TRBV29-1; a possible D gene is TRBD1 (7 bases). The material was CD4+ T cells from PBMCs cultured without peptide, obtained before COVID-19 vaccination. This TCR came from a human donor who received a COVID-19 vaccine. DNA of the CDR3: TGCAGCGCCACTCGCGGCCAGGGGGGCAATGAGCAGTTCTTC. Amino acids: CSATRGQGGNEQFF.